A single sample is the source of the 32 T cell receptor beta chains below, sequenced in a study of cytomegalovirus exposure and HLA in healthy donors. 60 Vbeta and 13 Jbeta primers were used in PCR. Sequenced by immunoSEQ multiplex PCR; TCRdb stores in-frame clones only, minus some. The sample includes about 200,000 clones, 82% of them seen just once. The specimen was PBMCs. The receptor source for this set is a woman aged 45-65 years in good health and CMV-seropositive.

The V and J genes are TRBV30 and TRBJ2-1; 7 nucleotides line up with TRBD2. Per germline, CDR1 GTSNPN and CDR2 SVGIG (reference sequence). With V trimmed by 4 bases and J by 3 bases, 12 bases remained unmatched. The CDR3 spans 16 residues. CDR3 sequence: CAWTPPGRGNYNEQFF. The CDR3 region has the DNA TGTGCCTGGACCCCACCGGGGCGGGGGAACTACAATGAGCAGTTCTTC.

The rearrangement joins TRBV4-1 to TRBJ2-7; D is possibly TRBD2 (5 bases). The germline gives CDR1 MGHRA, CDR2 YSYEKL. Trimming left V 1 base short and J 0 bases short, with 7 bases between. This CDR3 contains 14 residues. The chain's CDR3 is CASSQVTSSYEQYF. The CDR3 bases are TGCGCCAGCAGCCAAGTTACTAGCTCCTACGAGCAGTACTTC.

The count of this clone is one. The CDR3 bases are TGTGCCAGCAGTTTAATAGTTAATGAGCAGTTCTTC. This translates into CASSLIVNEQFF. This chain joins TRBV28 and TRBJ2-1; D is unresolved. The V gene lost 2 bases and the J gene lost 7 bases, with 6 bases spanning the gap. The CDR3 sequence is 12 residues long. Germline V gene sequence: CDR1 MDHEN, CDR2 SYDVKM.

The rearrangement joins TRBV28 to TRBJ1-1; tentative D call: TRBD1 (6 bases). The CDR3 spans 14 residues. V was cut by 6 bases and J by 3 bases, with 14 bases left in between. Per germline, CDR1 MDHEN and CDR2 SYDVKM. CDR3 sequence reads: CASRPGHLDTEAFF. The CDR3 DNA reads as TGTGCCAGCAGGCCGGGACACCTGGACACTGAAGCTTTCTTT.

This rearrangement joins TRBV7-2 to TRBJ2-7; 7 bases agree with TRBD2. The length of the CDR3 is 16 residues. CDR1 SGHTA and CDR2 FQGNSA come from the germline V gene. The V and J ends lost 0 bases and 2 bases, in that order; junction bases with no gene match: 7. DNA of the CDR3: TGTGCCAGCAGCTTAGCGCTTTCGCGGGGGACCTACGAGCAGTACTTC. It specifies CASSLALSRGTYEQYF.

The rearrangement joins TRBV28 to TRBJ2-7, with TRBD2 identical over 9 bases. V shed 6 bases, J shed 0 bases, and the junction held 6 bases outside the gene matches. The CDR3 spans 15 residues. Germline V gene data show CDR1 as MDHEN and CDR2 as SYDVKM. CDR3 in DNA: TGTGCCAGCAGCTCAGCGGGGGGTCTCTCCTACGAGCAGTACTTC. It is translated as CASSSAGGLSYEQYF.

This rearrangement joins TRBV28 to TRBJ1-1, with unresolved D. Trimming removed 1 base from V and 5 bases from J, with 8 bases in between. The length of the CDR3 is 13 residues. Germline V gene sequence: CDR1 MDHEN, CDR2 SYDVKM. In DNA, the CDR3 is TGTGCCAGCAGTTTATTAGTCGGGACTGAAGCTTTCTTT. Amino acids: CASSLLVGTEAFF. Filled out from reference TRBV28 and TRBJ1-1, the complete variable domain reads DVKVTQSSRYLVKRTGEKVFLECVQDMDHENMFWYRQDPGLGLRLIYFSYDVKMKEKGDIPEGYSVSREKKERFSLILESASTNQTSMYLCASSLLVGTEAFFGQGTRLTVV.

The rearrangement uses TRBV5-5 and TRBJ2-5, with 7 bases lining up with TRBD2. CDR3 length: 15 amino acids. CDR1 is SGHKS, CDR2 YYEKEE, per germline (reference sequence). V lost 3 bases, J lost 1 base, and 6 bases stayed unmatched. The CDR3 loop reads CASSSGRGGQETQYF. CDR3 nucleotides: TGTGCCAGCAGCTCCGGTCGCGGGGGCCAAGAGACCCAGTACTTC.

The chain's CDR3 is CASSYGTKSNQPQHF. The CDR3 bases are TGTGCCAGCAGTTACGGGACAAAAAGCAATCAGCCCCAGCATTTT. The chain employs TRBV11-2 and TRBJ1-5; tentative D call: TRBD1 (6 bases). Germline V gene lookup returns CDR1 SGHAT and CDR2 FQNNGV. Trimming took off 6 bases at V and 1 base at J, with 13 bases between the two ends. The CDR3 runs 15 residues.

V gene TRBV7-9 combines with J gene TRBJ2-3, with D possibly matching TRBD1 (5 bases). The germline V gene has CDR1 SEHNR and CDR2 FQNEAQ (reference sequence). With 2 bases removed from V and 4 bases from J, the gap between germline ends came to 13 bases. The CDR3 covers 15 residues. CDR3 protein: CASSLPQGWADTQYF. The CDR3 DNA follows: TGTGCCAGCAGCTTACCCCAGGGTTGGGCAGATACGCAGTATTTT.

The chain links TRBV6-5 to TRBJ2-7; 8 bases agree with TRBD2. The V and J ends lost 6 bases and 4 bases, in that order; junction bases with no gene match: 11. Germline V lookup: CDR1 MNHEY, CDR2 SVGAGI. This CDR3 comprises 15 residues. Written as DNA, the CDR3 is TGTGCCAGCAGCCCACTAGCGGAGCTAAGATACGAGCAGTACTTC. As protein: CASSPLAELRYEQYF.

This clone occurred once. Here the CDR3 DNA reads TGTGCCAGCAGCTTAGGTGGGGGGACTGAAGCTTTCTTT. It codes for CASSLGGGTEAFF. This chain uses TRBV7-8 with TRBJ1-1; weak D call: TRBD1 (5 bases). Between the trimmed V and J ends, which lost 1 base and 5 bases, there was a span of 8 bases. Germline V gene lookup returns CDR1 SGHVS and CDR2 FQNEAQ. The CDR3 has 13 residues. The variable domain in full, with the rest retrieved from reference TRBV7-8 and TRBJ1-1, is GAGVSQSPRYKVAKRGQDVALRCDPISGHVSLFWYQQALGQGPEFLTYFQNEAQLDKSGLPSDRFFAERPEGSVSTLKIQRTQQEDSAVYLCASSLGGGTEAFFGQGTRLTVV.

This clone appeared a single time. Here the CDR3 reads CASSQSGWASGRAVQETQYF. The CDR3 DNA reads as TGCGCCAGCAGTCAATCCGGGTGGGCTAGCGGGAGGGCCGTTCAAGAGACCCAGTACTTC. The chain couples TRBV23-1 to TRBJ2-5; 12 bases match TRBD2. TRBV23-1 has ORF status, its function being uncertain. The CDR3 sequence is 20 residues long. J lost 2 bases, V lost 0 bases, and 13 bases had no gene match.

V and J are TRBV28 and TRBJ2-1; D unresolved. V was trimmed by 6 bases and J by 5 bases, leaving 14 bases between them. Germline lookup yields CDR1 MDHEN and CDR2 SYDVKM. CDR3 length: 14 amino acids. The CDR3 sequence is CASSPVGWDNEQFF. Here the CDR3 DNA reads TGTGCCAGCAGCCCCGTCGGGTGGGACAATGAGCAGTTCTTC.

Note on this clone: Compared with germline, one end of the junction differs, possibly owing to a read error. V and J are TRBV6-1 and TRBJ2-4, with 8 bases identical to TRBD2. The germline V gene has CDR1 MNHNS and CDR2 SASEGT. There are 17 residues in the CDR3. CDR3 sequence reads: CASSEQAGGLAKNSQYF. The CDR3 DNA is TGTGCCAGCAGTGAACAGGCGGGGGGTCTAGCCAAAAACAGTCAGTACTTC.

This clone was detected only once. The rearrangement links TRBV2 to TRBJ2-5, with 8 bases fitting TRBD1. The closer fit of TRBJ2-7 to the DNA end suggests the J call may be wrong. The V gene's germline CDR1 is SNHLY and CDR2 FYNNEI. CDR3 length equals 13 residues. The CDR3 reads CASGRQGNYEQYF. The CDR3, as DNA: TGTGCCAGCGGAAGACAGGGGAACTACGAGCAGTACTTC.

This clone was counted only a few times. The V gene is TRBV2, the J gene TRBJ2-3, with D maybe TRBD1 (6 bases). Germline-derived CDR1 and CDR2 are SNHLY and FYNNEI. The CDR3 spans 13 residues. Trimming stripped 5 bases from V and 5 bases from J, with 11 bases between. The CDR3 sequence: CASSRQVRDTQYF. Here the CDR3 DNA reads TGTGCCAGCAGTCGACAGGTTAGAGATACGCAGTATTTT.

V is TRBV28 and J is TRBJ1-1; D is uncertain. The CDR3 length is 16 residues. Germline loops: CDR1 MDHEN, CDR2 SYDVKM. V lost 2 bases and J 6 bases, leaving 19 bases between the germline ends. The CDR3 loop is CASSLISVGVLPEAFF. The CDR3 DNA sequence: TGTGCCAGCAGTTTAATATCTGTGGGAGTGTTGCCTGAAGCTTTCTTT. Full variable domain (rest looked up from reference TRBV28 and TRBJ1-1): DVKVTQSSRYLVKRTGEKVFLECVQDMDHENMFWYRQDPGLGLRLIYFSYDVKMKEKGDIPEGYSVSREKKERFSLILESASTNQTSMYLCASSLISVGVLPEAFFGQGTRLTVV.

V usage is TRBV18 and J usage is TRBJ2-3, with D possibly TRBD1 on 5 matching bases. Per the germline V gene, CDR1 is KGHSH and CDR2 is LQKENI. The V end lost 0 bases, the J end lost 1 base, and 11 bases lay between the germline ends. The CDR3 extends over 16 amino acids. CDR3 in DNA: TGTGCCAGCTCACCACCGACCCTCAGGGGCACAGATACGCAGTATTTT. This sequence encodes CASSPPTLRGTDTQYF.

V usage is TRBV11-2 and J usage is TRBJ1-1; D possibly corresponds to TRBD1 (6 bases). CDR1 and CDR2 from the germline V gene are SGHAT and FQNNGV. The CDR3 totals 14 residues. The germline V and J ends were trimmed by 6 bases and 5 bases, with 16 bases remaining between them. CDR3 region: CASRSLQGWTEAFF. In nucleotides, the CDR3 is TGTGCCAGCAGATCCCTCCAGGGGTGGACTGAAGCTTTCTTT.

This clone was seen only once. This chain links TRBV30 with TRBJ1-2, with D possibly TRBD1 on 6 matching bases. The CDR3 extends over 13 amino acids. V was shortened by 3 bases and J by 5 bases, with 13 bases between the two germline ends. Germline V CDR1 and CDR2: GTSNPN, SVGIG (reference sequence). The CDR3 loop is CAWRNRDPYGYTF. The CDR3 coding sequence is TGTGCCTGGAGAAACAGGGATCCTTATGGCTACACCTTC. Based on the CDR3 plus reference TRBV30 and TRBJ1-2, the full variable domain is SQTIHQWPATLVQPVGSPLSLECTVEGTSNPNLYWYRQAAGRGLQLLFYSVGIGQISSEVPQNLSASRPQDRQFILSSKKLLLSDSGFYLCAWRNRDPYGYTFGSGTRLTVV.

The chain has TRBV30 and TRBJ2-5; TRBD1 matches at 8 bases. J lost 5 bases, V lost 4 bases, and 6 bases had no gene match. The CDR3 sequence is 13 residues long. The germline CDR1 and CDR2 sequences are GTSNPN and SVGIG (reference sequence). The DNA for the CDR3 is TGTGCCTGGAATCCCCAGGGGGCGGAGACCCAGTACTTC. Residues: CAWNPQGAETQYF. Drawing the rest from reference TRBV30 and TRBJ2-5, the complete variable domain is SQTIHQWPATLVQPVGSPLSLECTVEGTSNPNLYWYRQAAGRGLQLLFYSVGIGQISSEVPQNLSASRPQDRQFILSSKKLLLSDSGFYLCAWNPQGAETQYFGPGTRLLVL.

The chain carries TRBV10-3 and TRBJ1-6; no reliable D call. Germline V gene data show CDR1 as ENHRY and CDR2 as SYGVKD. V lost 3 bases to trimming and J lost 7 bases, with 7 bases between them. The CDR3 sequence is 13 residues long. The CDR3: CAISDRPNSPLHF. The DNA of the CDR3 is TGTGCCATCAGTGACAGGCCCAATTCACCCCTCCACTTT.

V gene TRBV7-9 combines with J gene TRBJ2-1, with TRBD1 identical over 7 bases. CDR3 length equals 16 residues. V was pared by 5 bases and J by 4 bases, with 11 bases of the junction left unmatched. The germline gives CDR1 SEHNR, CDR2 FQNEAQ (reference sequence). This chain's CDR3 is CASSHMSGTAYNEQFF. CDR3 DNA: TGTGCCAGCAGCCATATGTCAGGGACAGCTTACAATGAGCAGTTCTTC.

V is TRBV7-8 and J is TRBJ1-1; TRBD1 is a possible D gene (5 bases). The germline CDR1 and CDR2 sequences are SGHVS and FQNEAQ. The CDR3 contains 14 residues. Trimming removed 4 bases at V and 1 base at J, with 10 bases between. The CDR3 region is CASSSGHSNTEAFF. CDR3 coding DNA: TGTGCCAGCAGCTCAGGACATTCGAACACTGAAGCTTTCTTT.

This chain uses TRBV7-2 with TRBJ2-2; D is undetermined. This CDR3 contains 14 residues. The germline V and J ends were trimmed by 6 bases and 0 bases, with 8 bases remaining between them. The V gene's germline CDR1 is SGHTA and CDR2 FQGNSA. DNA of the CDR3: TGTGCCAGCAGTGACTCACCGAACACCGGGGAGCTGTTTTTT. It yields the protein CASSDSPNTGELFF.

The genes are TRBV27 and TRBJ2-7; D perhaps matches TRBD1 (5 bases). Trimming cost V 4 bases and J 0 bases, with 10 bases left between them. CDR3 size: 14 residues. The V gene's germline CDR1 is MNHEY and CDR2 SMNVEV (reference sequence). CDR3 residues: CASSWTYSSYEQYF. The CDR3 DNA is TGTGCCAGCAGTTGGACATATAGCTCCTACGAGCAGTACTTC.

The rearrangement links TRBV13 to TRBJ2-1; 8 positions agree with TRBD1. V shed 2 bases, J shed 1 base, and the junction held 13 bases outside the gene matches. CDR3 length: 19 residues. Germline assignment: CDR1 PRHDT and CDR2 FYEKMQ (reference sequence). The CDR3 spells CASSLTWSGGFNSYNEQFF. CDR3 bases: TGTGCCAGCAGCTTAACCTGGTCAGGGGGCTTTAATTCCTACAATGAGCAGTTCTTC.

The J gene is TRBJ2-3, the V gene TRBV18; 9 bases line up with TRBD2. CDR1 KGHSH and CDR2 LQKENI come from the germline V gene. V dropped 2 bases and J dropped 1; count of bases not matched to a gene: 10. The CDR3 is 18 amino acids. This chain's CDR3 is CASSPESGRPGGTDTQYF. The DNA of the CDR3 is TGTGCCAGCTCACCAGAAAGCGGGAGGCCCGGAGGCACAGATACGCAGTATTTT.

This clone is a singleton in its sample. This sequence joins TRBV7-2 and TRBJ2-5; 7 bases agree with TRBD1. Germline lookup yields CDR1 SGHTA and CDR2 FQGNSA. Unmatched junction bases numbered 4, after V lost 5 bases and J lost 1 base. This CDR3 spans 14 amino acids. The CDR3 protein is CASSRDRTQETQYF. The CDR3 DNA reads TGTGCCAGCAGCCGGGACAGAACCCAAGAGACCCAGTACTTC.

Comment on this clone: One end of the junction does not line up with germline, which may come from a read error. The chain links TRBV5-6 to TRBJ2-6; the D gene is possibly TRBD2 (6 bases). The germline V gene encodes CDR1 SGHDT and CDR2 YYEEEE. This CDR3 has 15 amino acids. The CDR3 DNA sequence: TGTGCCAGCAGCTTGGAAGGGACTGGGGCCAACGGCCTGACTTTC. Encoded protein: CASSLEGTGANGLTF. Combining the CDR3 with reference TRBV5-6 and TRBJ2-6 gives the whole variable domain DAGVTQSPTHLIKTRGQQVTLRCSPKSGHDTVSWYQQALGQGPQFIFQYYEEEERQRGNFPDRFSGHQFPNYSSELNVNALLLGDSALYLCASSLEGTGANGLTFGAGSRLTVL.

This clone was detected only once. The gene calls are TRBV6-5 and TRBJ1-5; tentatively, D is TRBD1 (6 bases). This CDR3 has 15 amino acids. Germline V gene lookup returns CDR1 MNHEY and CDR2 SVGAGI. V was cut by 5 bases and J by 2 bases, with 13 bases left in between. The CDR3 DNA is TGTGCCAGCAGTCCCGCGGGGGGCGGCAATCAGCCCCAGCATTTT. Translated, it gives CASSPAGGGNQPQHF.